Below, 27 T cell receptor beta chains from the same sample are listed, as sequenced in a study of blood T cell repertoires in COVID-19. Assay used: immunoSEQ multiplex PCR; TCRdb lists only in-frame clones, some missing. The table lists approximately 360,000 clones, more than 70% of them singletons. Sequencing was performed on peripheral blood. Source of these receptors: a man in his forties with acute or convalescent COVID-19.

The V and J genes are TRBV30 and TRBJ1-1; no reliable D call. Germline CDR1 and CDR2: GTSNPN and SVGIG (reference sequence). The CDR3 loop spans 10 amino acids. V was shortened by 5 bases and J by 11 bases, with 12 bases between the two germline ends. The CDR3 DNA is TGTGCCTGGTCTACTAGGACGGCTTTCTTT. It yields the protein CAWSTRTAFF.

The chain uses TRBV3-1 (or the pseudogene TRBV3-2) and TRBJ2-5; 8 nucleotides align to TRBD2. CDR1 LGHDT and CDR2 YNNKEL come from the germline V gene (reference sequence). The CDR3 is made up of 16 amino acids. V gave up 1 base and J gave up 2 bases; unmatched junction bases: 6. DNA of the CDR3: TGTGCCAGCAGCCAAGCGGGAGGGGTTCCACAAGAGACCCAGTACTTC. It codes for CASSQAGGVPQETQYF.

V gene TRBV29-1 combines with J gene TRBJ2-5; tentatively, D is TRBD2 (6 bases). The germline V and J ends were trimmed by 7 bases and 1 base, with 7 bases remaining between them. The CDR3 covers 11 residues. Germline CDR1 reads SQVTM; CDR2 reads ANQGSEA. DNA for the CDR3: TGCAGCGGCGGGGTCCAAGAGACCCAGTACTTC. It translates to CSGGVQETQYF. Full variable domain (remainder filled in from reference TRBV29-1 and TRBJ2-5): SAVISQKPSRDICQRGTSLTIQCQVDSQVTMMFWYRQQPGQSLTLIATANQGSEATYESGFVIDKFPISRPNLTFSTLTVSNMSPEDSSIYLCSGGVQETQYFGPGTRLLVL.

The V call is TRBV6-1, the J call TRBJ2-2; D is possibly TRBD1 (6 bases). The V end lost 3 bases, the J end lost 1 base, and 15 bases lay between the germline ends. The CDR3 contains 17 residues. Germline V lookup: CDR1 MNHNS, CDR2 SASEGT. CDR3 region: CASSDFALQGNTGELFF. The CDR3 DNA reads as TGTGCCAGCAGTGATTTCGCATTACAGGGGAACACCGGGGAGCTGTTTTTT.

V and J are TRBV28 and TRBJ2-1, with D tentatively TRBD1 (6 bases). This CDR3 contains 14 residues. Deletions cut 10 bases from V and 6 bases from J, with 19 bases between. Germline V gene data show CDR1 as MDHEN and CDR2 as SYDVKM. The DNA for the CDR3 is TGTGCCACCAATAGGGGGTCGAGGGGCAATGAGCAGTTCTTC. Protein: CATNRGSRGNEQFF. Looking up the rest from reference TRBV28 and TRBJ2-1 gives the full variable domain: DVKVTQSSRYLVKRTGEKVFLECVQDMDHENMFWYRQDPGLGLRLIYFSYDVKMKEKGDIPEGYSVSREKKERFSLILESASTNQTSMYLCATNRGSRGNEQFFGPGTRLTVL.

The rearrangement joins TRBV5-3 to TRBJ2-7, with a tentative D call TRBD1 (6 bases). TRBV5-3 is assigned to the ORF class and has an uncertain function. V was cut by 3 bases and J by 2 bases, with 18 bases left in between. The CDR3 has 16 amino acids. The CDR3 DNA follows: TGTGCCAGAAGCTCGAAGAACCCGACAGGAACCTACGAGCAGTACTTC. It translates to CARSSKNPTGTYEQYF.

The rearrangement uses TRBV10-3 and TRBJ1-2; D may be TRBD1 (5 bases). Trimming removed 6 bases from V and 8 bases from J, with 16 bases in between. CDR1 and CDR2 from the germline V gene are ENHRY and SYGVKD. The CDR3 runs to 13 residues. CDR3 in amino acids: CAIRTDPGGGYTF. The CDR3 DNA reads as TGTGCCATCAGGACCGACCCGGGGGGAGGCTACACCTTC.

The CDR3 spells CASSYLGQSTDTQYF. CDR3 sequence (DNA): TGTGCCAGCAGTTACTTGGGACAGAGCACAGATACGCAGTATTTT. The chain links TRBV6-6 to TRBJ2-3; 7 bases agree with TRBD1. CDR1 and CDR2 from the germline V gene are MNHNY and SVGAGI (reference sequence). J was trimmed by 0 bases and V by 1 base; bases with no gene match: 1. CDR3 length equals 15 residues.

The rearrangement joins TRBV15 to TRBJ2-3; tentatively, D is TRBD2 (6 bases). This CDR3 comprises 16 residues. Germline-derived CDR1 and CDR2 are LNHNV and YYDKDF (reference sequence). V shed 3 bases and J shed 3 bases, with 16 bases lying between them. CDR3 sequence: CATSSYGTETTDTQYF. As DNA, the CDR3 is TGTGCCACCAGCAGCTACGGGACTGAGACTACAGATACGCAGTATTTT.

This chain joins TRBV11-3 and TRBJ2-1, with D possibly matching TRBD2 (6 bases). This CDR3 comprises 16 residues. V lost 5 bases to trimming and J lost 6 bases, with 20 bases between them. In germline, CDR1 is SGHNT, CDR2 YENEEA. In DNA, the CDR3 is TGTGCCAGCAGCCCGGGTCGGGGGACCTTCGGCAATGAGCAGTTCTTC. Its protein product is CASSPGRGTFGNEQFF.

The J gene is TRBJ2-3, the V gene TRBV27; TRBD2 aligns across 7 bases. There are 15 residues in the CDR3. Germline CDR1 MNHEY, CDR2 SMNVEV (reference sequence). V gave up 3 bases and J gave up 6 bases; unmatched junction bases: 9. The CDR3 here is CASSFTWTSYDTQYF. As DNA, the CDR3 is TGTGCCAGCAGTTTTACGTGGACTAGTTACGATACGCAGTATTTT.

This clone has a single count. The rearrangement joins TRBV28 to TRBJ2-3; D is possibly TRBD2 (6 bases). The germline gives CDR1 MDHEN, CDR2 SYDVKM. CDR3 size: 14 residues. Trimming shortened V by 6 bases and J by 3 bases, and 13 bases separated the two germline ends. The CDR3 sequence is CASRGRGPTDTQYF. As DNA, the CDR3 is TGTGCCAGCAGAGGGCGGGGCCCGACAGATACGCAGTATTTT.

The CDR3 region is CASSQGQGGGYTF. The CDR3 DNA reads as TGTGCCAGCAGCCAAGGACAGGGCGGCGGCTACACCTTC. This chain uses TRBV3-1 (or the pseudogene TRBV3-2) with TRBJ1-2, with TRBD1 matching 7 bases. In germline, CDR1 is LGHDT, CDR2 YNNKEL (reference sequence). The CDR3 totals 13 residues. Trimming took 1 base from V and 8 from J; bases not matched to a gene: 4.

This chain connects TRBV18 to TRBJ1-4; no definite D call. The CDR3 has 13 amino acids. Trimming took off 3 bases at V and 3 bases at J, with 5 bases between the two ends. Per germline, CDR1 KGHSH and CDR2 LQKENI. CDR3 DNA sequence: TGTGCCAGCTCACCCGGGTCTAATGAAAAACTGTTTTTT. It encodes CASSPGSNEKLFF.

The gene calls are TRBV3-1 (or the pseudogene TRBV3-2) and TRBJ1-1; no clear D. Trimming left V 4 bases short and J 10 bases short, with 19 bases between. The germline CDR1 and CDR2 sequences are LGHDT and YNNKEL (reference sequence). The CDR3 sequence is 14 residues long. The CDR3 loop reads CASSPDLTRLIAFF. The DNA for the CDR3 is TGTGCCAGCAGCCCAGACCTGACTCGGTTGATAGCTTTCTTT.

This clone has just a few counts. This rearrangement joins TRBV12-3 or TRBV12-4 to TRBJ1-2; tentatively, D is TRBD1 (5 bases). V was trimmed by 11 bases and J by 2 bases, leaving 9 bases between them. This CDR3 spans 11 amino acids. This CDR3 reads CAWGGNYGYTF. Written as DNA, the CDR3 is TGTGCCTGGGGGGGAAACTATGGCTACACCTTC.

CDR3 DNA sequence: TGTGCCAGCAGTTACTCGCGGGGCGCAGACTATGGCTACACCTTC. Its protein product is CASSYSRGADYGYTF. The genes are TRBV6-2 or TRBV6-3 and TRBJ1-2; maybe TRBD1 (5 bases). With 0 bases removed from V and 3 bases from J, the gap between germline ends came to 11 bases. CDR1 is MNHEY and CDR2 is SVGEGT in the germline V gene. The CDR3 is 15 amino acids.

The chain couples TRBV28 to TRBJ1-1, with 9 bases that match TRBD1. Germline V gene data show CDR1 as MDHEN and CDR2 as SYDVKM. CDR3 length equals 18 residues. V was clipped by 3 bases and J by 1 base; unmatched bases: 12. CDR3 DNA: TGTGCCAGCAGTTTCACAGGGGGCGTGGGAATTTCGAACACTGAAGCTTTCTTT. Amino acids: CASSFTGGVGISNTEAFF.

This rearrangement joins TRBV27 to TRBJ2-7; D might be TRBD2 (6 bases). V dropped 0 bases and J dropped 6 bases, with 12 bases sitting between them. There are 14 residues in the CDR3. Germline V gene sequence: CDR1 MNHEY, CDR2 SMNVEV (reference sequence). The CDR3 protein is CASSLSFAGSEQYF. The CDR3 DNA reads as TGTGCCAGCAGTTTATCGTTTGCGGGATCCGAGCAGTACTTC.

This clone was counted a few times. The chain joins TRBV7-6 to TRBJ1-1; 7 bases are shared with TRBD1. The germline gives CDR1 SGHVS, CDR2 FNYEAQ. This CDR3 spans 15 amino acids. The V and J ends lost 4 bases and 4 bases, in that order; junction bases with no gene match: 9. The CDR3 DNA is TGTGCCAGCAGCTCCGCGGTGACAGGGACCACTGAAGCTTTCTTT. It specifies CASSSAVTGTTEAFF.

The gene calls are TRBV7-8 and TRBJ2-1; TRBD2 aligns across 9 bases. Germline V gene data show CDR1 as SGHVS and CDR2 as FQNEAQ. CDR3 size: 15 residues. The ends lost 6 bases at V and 7 bases at J; junction bases unmatched: 10. The DNA of the CDR3 is TGTGCCAGCAGAGAAAAAGCGGGGGGTTGGAATGAGCAGTTCTTC. This gives the protein CASREKAGGWNEQFF.

V and J are TRBV29-1 and TRBJ2-2; D perhaps matches TRBD2 (7 bases). The V end lost 3 bases, the J end lost 6 bases, and 20 bases lay between the germline ends. From germline, CDR1 is SQVTM and CDR2 ANQGSEA. This CDR3 spans 16 amino acids. DNA for the CDR3: TGCAGCGTTGAGGGGTATTTAGGGGGGGCCTCCGGGGAGCTGTTTTTT. Its translation: CSVEGYLGGASGELFF.

This chain connects TRBV6-5 to TRBJ1-5, with 9 bases that match TRBD1. CDR1 MNHEY and CDR2 SVGAGI come from the germline V gene. There are 15 residues in the CDR3. Germline trimming cut 10 bases from V and 3 bases from J; bases unmatched to any gene: 10. CDR3 loop: CATKTGGGNNQPQHF. CDR3 bases: TGTGCCACCAAAACAGGGGGCGGGAACAATCAGCCCCAGCATTTT.

The V call is TRBV27, the J call TRBJ2-1; 7 nucleotides agree with TRBD1. The CDR3 length is 15 residues. Germline V gene sequence: CDR1 MNHEY, CDR2 SMNVEV (reference sequence). The trim removed 6 bases at V and 0 bases at J, leaving 5 bases unmatched. The DNA of the CDR3 is TGTGCCAGCAGAAACAGGGGCGGCTCCTACAATGAGCAGTTCTTC. Its translation is CASRNRGGSYNEQFF.

The rearrangement links TRBV28 to TRBJ1-4; weak D call: TRBD1 (5 bases). The V end was cut by 2 bases, the J end by 3 bases, with 10 bases between. The germline gives CDR1 MDHEN, CDR2 SYDVKM. This CDR3 comprises 15 residues. The CDR3 bases are TGTGCCAGCAGTTTAGGGGCCGGCGCTAATGAAAAACTGTTTTTT. It encodes CASSLGAGANEKLFF.

The chain is built from TRBV6-6 and TRBJ2-7; D call uncertain. The V and J ends lost 8 bases and 3 bases respectively, with 8 bases between them. This CDR3 is built from 11 residues. The germline CDR1 and CDR2 sequences are MNHNY and SVGAGI (reference sequence). CDR3 sequence reads: CASGHLYEQYF. The CDR3 DNA reads as TGTGCCAGCGGTCATCTCTACGAGCAGTACTTC.

The gene calls are TRBV4-3 and TRBJ1-1; 7 nucleotides line up with TRBD1. CDR1 is LGHNA and CDR2 is YSLEER in the germline V gene. Trimming removed 0 bases from V and 4 bases from J; junction bases left unmatched: 5. The CDR3 sequence is 15 residues long. The DNA of the CDR3 is TGCGCCAGCAGCCAAGACCCAGGGGGTGGCACTGAAGCTTTCTTT. Translation: CASSQDPGGGTEAFF.